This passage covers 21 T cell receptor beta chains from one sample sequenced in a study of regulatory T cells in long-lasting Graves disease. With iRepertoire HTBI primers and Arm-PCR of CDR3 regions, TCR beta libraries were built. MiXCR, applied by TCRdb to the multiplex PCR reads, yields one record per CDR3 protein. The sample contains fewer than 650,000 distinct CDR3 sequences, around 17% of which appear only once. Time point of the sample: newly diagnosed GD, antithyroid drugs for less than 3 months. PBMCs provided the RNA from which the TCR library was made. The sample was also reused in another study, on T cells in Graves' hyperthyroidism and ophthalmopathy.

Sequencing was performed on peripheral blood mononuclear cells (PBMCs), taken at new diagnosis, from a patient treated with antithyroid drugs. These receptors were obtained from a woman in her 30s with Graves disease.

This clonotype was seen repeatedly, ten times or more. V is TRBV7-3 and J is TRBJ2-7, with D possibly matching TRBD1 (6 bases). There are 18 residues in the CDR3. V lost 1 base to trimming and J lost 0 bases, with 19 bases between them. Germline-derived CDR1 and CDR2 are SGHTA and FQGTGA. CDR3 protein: CASSLNGRGSTISYEQYF. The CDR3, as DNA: TGTGCCAGCAGCTTAAATGGCAGGGGTTCCACCATCTCCTACGAGCAGTACTTC.

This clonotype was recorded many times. CDR3 protein: CASSLYNPRGRNYGYTF. The CDR3 region has the DNA TGTGCCAGCAGTCTATACAATCCCAGGGGCCGCAATTATGGCTACACCTTC. V is TRBV27 and J is TRBJ1-2, with D perhaps TRBD1 (6 bases). Germline V gene lookup returns CDR1 MNHEY and CDR2 SMNVEV (reference sequence). The CDR3 has 17 residues. Trimming left V 5 bases short and J 5 bases short, with 24 bases between.

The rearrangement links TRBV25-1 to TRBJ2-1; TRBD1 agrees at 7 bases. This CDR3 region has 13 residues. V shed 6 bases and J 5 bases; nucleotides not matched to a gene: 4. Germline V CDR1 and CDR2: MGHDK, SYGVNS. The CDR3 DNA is TGTGCCAGCAGAATCGACAGGGACAATGAGCAGTTCTTC. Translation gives CASRIDRDNEQFF.

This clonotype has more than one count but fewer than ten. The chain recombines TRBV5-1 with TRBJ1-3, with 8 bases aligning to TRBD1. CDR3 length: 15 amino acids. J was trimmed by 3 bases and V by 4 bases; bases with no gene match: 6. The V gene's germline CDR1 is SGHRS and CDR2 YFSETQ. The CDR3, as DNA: TGCGCCAGCAGCCCACAGGGGGATGTTGGAAACACCATATATTTT. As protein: CASSPQGDVGNTIYF.

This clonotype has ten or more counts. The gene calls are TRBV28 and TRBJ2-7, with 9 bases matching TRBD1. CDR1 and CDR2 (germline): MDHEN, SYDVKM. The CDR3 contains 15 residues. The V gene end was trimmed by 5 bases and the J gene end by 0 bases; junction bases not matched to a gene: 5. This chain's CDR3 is CASSKGTGSSYEQYF. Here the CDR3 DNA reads TGTGCCAGCAGTAAAGGGACAGGGAGCTCCTACGAGCAGTACTTC.

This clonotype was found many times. The CDR3 region is CASSAPFDALGRENTEAFF. The CDR3 DNA is TGTGCCAGTAGTGCGCCCTTCGACGCCCTGGGACGGGAGAACACTGAAGCTTTCTTT. V is TRBV19 and J is TRBJ1-1; tentatively, D is TRBD1 (5 bases). Trimming removed 5 bases from V and 1 base from J, with 26 bases in between. The CDR3 sequence is 19 residues long. In germline, CDR1 is LNHDA, CDR2 SQIVND (reference sequence).

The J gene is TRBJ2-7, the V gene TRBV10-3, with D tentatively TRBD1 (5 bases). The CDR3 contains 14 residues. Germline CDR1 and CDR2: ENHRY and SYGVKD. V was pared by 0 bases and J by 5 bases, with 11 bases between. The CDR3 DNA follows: TGTGCCATCAGTGAGTCGACAGACGAGGACGAGCAGTACTTC. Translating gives CAISESTDEDEQYF.

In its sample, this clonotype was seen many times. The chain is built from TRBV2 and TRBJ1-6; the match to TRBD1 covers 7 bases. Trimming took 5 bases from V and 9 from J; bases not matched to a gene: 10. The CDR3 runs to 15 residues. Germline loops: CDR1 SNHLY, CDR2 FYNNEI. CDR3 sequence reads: CASSTWTGGSSPLHF. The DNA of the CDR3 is TGTGCCAGCAGTACTTGGACAGGCGGGAGTTCACCCCTCCACTTT.

CDR3 loop: CAISGTSSLRRQGEQFF. CDR3 in DNA: TGTGCCATCAGTGGGACTAGCTCGCTCAGGAGACAGGGTGAGCAGTTCTTC. The chain joins TRBV10-3 to TRBJ2-1; TRBD2 is a possible D gene (8 bases). This CDR3 region has 17 residues. Germline loops: CDR1 ENHRY, CDR2 SYGVKD. Trimming left V 4 bases short and J 9 bases short, with 25 bases between.

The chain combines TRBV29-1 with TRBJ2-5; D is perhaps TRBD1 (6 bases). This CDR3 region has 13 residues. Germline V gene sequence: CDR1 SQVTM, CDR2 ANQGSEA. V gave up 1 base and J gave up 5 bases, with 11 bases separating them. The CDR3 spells CSVEVGAPETQYF. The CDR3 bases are TGCAGCGTTGAAGTGGGGGCGCCGGAGACCCAGTACTTC.

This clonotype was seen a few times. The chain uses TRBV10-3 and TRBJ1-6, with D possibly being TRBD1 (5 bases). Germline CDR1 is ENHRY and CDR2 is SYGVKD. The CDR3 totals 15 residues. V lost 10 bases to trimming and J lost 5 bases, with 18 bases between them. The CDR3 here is CATTGQSQNNSPLHF. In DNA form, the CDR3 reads TGTGCCACCACGGGGCAGAGCCAAAATAATTCACCCCTCCACTTT.

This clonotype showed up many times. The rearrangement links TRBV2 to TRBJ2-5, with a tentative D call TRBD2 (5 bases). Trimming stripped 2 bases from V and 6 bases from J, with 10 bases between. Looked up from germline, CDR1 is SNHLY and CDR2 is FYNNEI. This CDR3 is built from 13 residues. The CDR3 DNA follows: TGTGCCAGCAGTGAAAGGAGAGGGCAGACCCAGTACTTC. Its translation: CASSERRGQTQYF.

The CDR3 loop is CASRPGQGPIAQYF. The CDR3 nucleotides read TGTGCCAGCAGACCGGGACAGGGGCCTATAGCGCAGTACTTC. The chain recombines TRBV6-2 or TRBV6-3 with TRBJ2-7; 10 bases match TRBD1. The V segment lost 6 bases and the J segment 9 bases; nucleotides outside the gene matches: 11. The CDR3 covers 14 residues. CDR1 and CDR2 from the germline V gene are MNHEY and SVGEGT.

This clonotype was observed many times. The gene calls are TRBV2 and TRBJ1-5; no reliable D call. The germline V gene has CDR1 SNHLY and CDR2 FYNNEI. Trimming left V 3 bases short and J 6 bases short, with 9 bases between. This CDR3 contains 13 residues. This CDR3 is CASSDVAGQPQHF. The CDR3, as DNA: TGTGCCAGCAGTGACGTGGCCGGTCAGCCCCAGCATTTT.

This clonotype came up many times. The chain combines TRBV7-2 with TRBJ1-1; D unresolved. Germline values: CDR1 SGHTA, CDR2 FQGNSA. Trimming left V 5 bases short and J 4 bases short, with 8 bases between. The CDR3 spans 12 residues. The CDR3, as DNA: TGTGCCAGCAGCGAGAGGTTCACTGAAGCTTTCTTT. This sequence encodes CASSERFTEAFF.

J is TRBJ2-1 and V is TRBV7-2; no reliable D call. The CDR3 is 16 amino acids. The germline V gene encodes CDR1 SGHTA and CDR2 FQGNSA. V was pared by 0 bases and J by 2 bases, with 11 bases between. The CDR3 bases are TGTGCCAGCAGCTTAGCGCTCTCACAGCCCTACAATGAGCAGTTCTTC. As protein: CASSLALSQPYNEQFF. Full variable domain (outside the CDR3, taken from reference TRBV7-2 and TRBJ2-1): GAGVSQSPSNKVTEKGKDVELRCDPISGHTALYWYRQSLGQGLEFLIYFQGNSAPDKSGLPSDRFSAERTGGSVSTLTIQRTQQEDSAVYLCASSLALSQPYNEQFFGPGTRLTVL.

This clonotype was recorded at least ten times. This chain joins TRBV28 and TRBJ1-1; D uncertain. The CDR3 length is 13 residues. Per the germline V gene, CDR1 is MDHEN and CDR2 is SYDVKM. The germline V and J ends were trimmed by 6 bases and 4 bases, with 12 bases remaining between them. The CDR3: CASSARMPTEAFF. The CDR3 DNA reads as TGTGCCAGCAGCGCCCGTATGCCCACTGAAGCTTTCTTT.

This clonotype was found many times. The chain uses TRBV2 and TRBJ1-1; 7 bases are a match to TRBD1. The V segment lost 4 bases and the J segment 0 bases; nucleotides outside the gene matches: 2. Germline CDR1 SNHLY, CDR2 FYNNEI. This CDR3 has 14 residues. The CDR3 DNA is TGTGCCAGCAGTGCAGGACAGGTGAACACTGAAGCTTTCTTT. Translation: CASSAGQVNTEAFF. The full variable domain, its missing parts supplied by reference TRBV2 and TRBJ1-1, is EPEVTQTPSHQVTQMGQEVILRCVPISNHLYFYWYRQILGQKVEFLVSFYNNEISEKSEIFDDQFSVERPDGSNFTLKIRSTKLEDSAMYFCASSAGQVNTEAFFGQGTRLTVV.

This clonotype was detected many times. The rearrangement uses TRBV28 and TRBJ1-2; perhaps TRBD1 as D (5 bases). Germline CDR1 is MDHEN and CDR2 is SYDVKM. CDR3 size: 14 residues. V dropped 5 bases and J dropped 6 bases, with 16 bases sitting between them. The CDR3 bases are TGTGCCAGCAGTCCTCCGGCTGGGGGGAATGGCTACACCTTC. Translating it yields CASSPPAGGNGYTF.

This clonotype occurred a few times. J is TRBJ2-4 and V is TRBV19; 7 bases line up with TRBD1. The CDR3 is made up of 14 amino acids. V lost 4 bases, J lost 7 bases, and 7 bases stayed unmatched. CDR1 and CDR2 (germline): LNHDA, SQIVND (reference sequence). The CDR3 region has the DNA TGTGCCAGTAGTAGACAGGGTCAGTCTAACATTCAGTACTTC. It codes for CASSRQGQSNIQYF. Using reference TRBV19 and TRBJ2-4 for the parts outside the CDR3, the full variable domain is DGGITQSPKYLFRKEGQNVTLSCEQNLNHDAMYWYRQDPGQGLRLIYYSQIVNDFQKGDIAEGYSVSREKKESFPLTVTSAQKNPTAFYLCASSRQGQSNIQYFGAGTRLSVL.

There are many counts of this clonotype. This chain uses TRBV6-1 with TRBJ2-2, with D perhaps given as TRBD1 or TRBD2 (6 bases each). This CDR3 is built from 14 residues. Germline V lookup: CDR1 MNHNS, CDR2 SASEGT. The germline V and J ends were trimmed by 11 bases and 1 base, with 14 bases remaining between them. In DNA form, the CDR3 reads TGTGCCGCGGAACAGGGAGGGAACACCGGGGAGCTGTTTTTT. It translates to CAAEQGGNTGELFF.